The 28 T cell receptor beta chains given below trace back to one sample, sequenced in a study of shared clonotypes between healthy human individuals. Sequencing was performed with immunoSEQ multiplex PCR; in TCRdb, only in-frame clones are kept and a portion is missing. The table includes fewer than 850,000 clones, approximately 75% detected once. The specimen was memory CD4+ T cells sorted from blood. The sample's subset: CD45RA-negative fraction. The receptors were gathered from a woman in her 30s in good health.

J is TRBJ1-1 and V is TRBV28; TRBD1 matches 9 bases. The CDR3 runs to 15 residues. In germline, CDR1 is MDHEN, CDR2 SYDVKM. V shed 4 bases, J shed 3 bases, and the junction held 6 bases outside the gene matches. CDR3 sequence: CASSSLTGGYTEAFF. CDR3 DNA sequence: TGTGCCAGCAGTTCCCTGACAGGGGGGTACACTGAAGCTTTCTTT.

The genes are TRBV28 and TRBJ2-3; D perhaps matches TRBD2 (6 bases). CDR3 size: 15 residues. Germline-derived CDR1 and CDR2 are MDHEN and SYDVKM. The V and J ends lost 8 bases and 4 bases respectively, with 19 bases between them. CDR3: CASLSWGGTSDTQYF. The DNA of the CDR3 is TGTGCCAGCCTCTCCTGGGGCGGGACCTCAGATACGCAGTATTTT.

This chain uses TRBV5-1 with TRBJ1-1; D might be TRBD1 (6 bases). V was shortened by 4 bases and J by 6 bases, with 13 bases between the two germline ends. Germline-derived CDR1 and CDR2 are SGHRS and YFSETQ. The CDR3 runs to 13 residues. The CDR3 loop reads CASSQQGGPEAFF. CDR3 nucleotide sequence: TGCGCCAGCAGCCAACAGGGAGGTCCTGAAGCTTTCTTT.

For this clone: A much larger clone is a single base away; this may be a read error. Other DNA sequences in the same sample also yield this CDR3. The rearrangement joins TRBV5-1 to TRBJ2-1; no firm D call. This CDR3 is 15 amino acids long. V gave up 0 bases and J gave up 0 bases, with 7 bases separating them. The germline V gene encodes CDR1 SGHRS and CDR2 YFSETQ. CDR3: CASSLDSYSYNEQFF. Written as DNA, the CDR3 is TGCGCCAGCAGCTTGGATAGCTACTCCTACAATGAGCAGTTCTTC.

The chain uses TRBV10-1 and TRBJ1-5; D is undetermined. The V gene lost 3 bases and the J gene lost 6 bases, with 9 bases spanning the gap. The CDR3 runs 13 residues. Germline V CDR1 and CDR2: WNHNN, SYGVQD (reference sequence). In nucleotides, the CDR3 is TGCGCCAGCAGTGACGGGGTGGGTCAGCCCCAGCATTTT. Translated: CASSDGVGQPQHF.

The CDR3 region is CASSSGGIRNEQFF. The CDR3 DNA is TGTGCCAGCAGTTCAGGGGGAATTCGCAATGAGCAGTTCTTC. The chain has TRBV27 and TRBJ2-1; 7 nucleotides match TRBD1. This CDR3 is 14 amino acids long. The V gene's germline CDR1 is MNHEY and CDR2 SMNVEV (reference sequence). V was clipped by 4 bases and J by 6 bases; unmatched bases: 6.

This sequence joins TRBV6-5 and TRBJ1-1; D is unresolved. This CDR3 region has 11 residues. Trimming shortened V by 2 bases and J by 6 bases, and 4 bases separated the two germline ends. CDR1 is MNHEY and CDR2 is SVGAGI in the germline V gene. CDR3 nucleotides: TGTGCCAGCAGTTACGTCGCTGAAGCTTTCTTT. Translated: CASSYVAEAFF.

Regarding this clone: A much larger clone sits a single nucleotide away, making a read error possible. The chain is built from TRBV5-8 and TRBJ1-5; the D is unclear. The CDR3 has 13 amino acids. The V gene lost 4 bases and the J gene lost 0 bases, with 5 bases spanning the gap. Germline V lookup: CDR1 SGHTS, CDR2 YDEGEE. For the CDR3, the DNA is TGTGCCAGCAGCCCTTATAGCAATCAGCCCCAGCATTTT. Translation gives CASSPYSNQPQHF.

Of note for this clone: This CDR3 is also generated by other DNA sequences in the sample. The rearrangement links TRBV5-1 to TRBJ2-2, with TRBD2 as a possible D gene (6 bases). Germline V CDR1 and CDR2: SGHRS, YFSETQ. The CDR3 contains 16 residues. The ends were cut back, 0 bases at V and 0 bases at J, with 9 bases in the middle. The CDR3 region is CASSLEAGTNTGELFF. CDR3 nucleotide sequence: TGCGCCAGCAGCTTGGAGGCGGGGACGAACACCGGGGAGCTGTTTTTT. The variable domain in full, completed from reference TRBV5-1 and TRBJ2-2, reads KAGVTQTPRYLIKTRGQQVTLSCSPISGHRSVSWYQQTPGQGLQFLFEYFSETQRNKGNFPGRFSGRQFSNSRSEMNVSTLELGDSALYLCASSLEAGTNTGELFFGEGSRLTVL.

This clone has just a few counts. V usage is TRBV12-5 and J usage is TRBJ2-1; D is perhaps TRBD1 (5 bases). V gave up 5 bases and J gave up 6 bases, with 17 bases separating them. Germline loops: CDR1 LGHNT, CDR2 FRNRAP. The CDR3 is made up of 15 amino acids. CDR3 DNA sequence: TGTGCTAGTGGTCCCACCTCGGACATCCCCAATGAGCAGTTCTTC. Its protein product is CASGPTSDIPNEQFF. Supplemented by reference TRBV12-5 and TRBJ2-1, the full variable domain reads DARVTQTPRHKVTEMGQEVTMRCQPILGHNTVFWYRQTMMQGLELLAYFRNRAPLDDSGMPKDRFSAEMPDATLATLKIQPSEPRDSAVYFCASGPTSDIPNEQFFGPGTRLTVL.

This clone turned up a few times. This sequence joins TRBV29-1 and TRBJ2-7; no clear D gene. V lost 3 bases and J lost 4, with 10 bases in between. CDR3 length: 12 amino acids. Germline V CDR1 and CDR2: SQVTM, ANQGSEA. The CDR3 DNA reads as TGCAGCGTTGATGGGTTGGGGTACGAGCAGTACTTC. This codes for CSVDGLGYEQYF.

V usage is TRBV25-1 and J usage is TRBJ2-7; TRBD2 matches 11 bases. The V gene's germline CDR1 is MGHDK and CDR2 SYGVNS. The V gene end was trimmed by 6 bases and the J gene end by 6 bases; junction bases not matched to a gene: 7. The CDR3 loop spans 14 amino acids. For the CDR3, the DNA is TGTGCCAGCAGCCTATCCGGGACTAGCGGCGAGCAGTACTTC. Amino acid sequence: CASSLSGTSGEQYF.

V and J are TRBV14 and TRBJ2-3, with TRBD2 identical over 12 bases. Trimming took 5 bases from V and 5 from J; bases not matched to a gene: 5. Germline V gene data show CDR1 as SGHDN and CDR2 as FVKESK. CDR3 length: 15 residues. The CDR3 sequence: CASSAPGLAGDTQYF. For the CDR3, the DNA is TGTGCCAGCAGCGCCCCGGGACTAGCGGGAGATACGCAGTATTTT.

The J gene is TRBJ1-3, the V gene TRBV7-7; D ambiguous. There are 14 residues in the CDR3. The V gene lost 1 base and the J gene lost 1 base, with 5 bases spanning the gap. CDR1 and CDR2 from the germline V gene are SSHAT and FNYEAQ (reference sequence). For the CDR3, the DNA is TGTGCCAGCAGCTTAGGGGGTTCTGGAAACACCATATATTTT. As protein: CASSLGGSGNTIYF.

This chain connects TRBV28 to TRBJ2-4, with 7 positions matching TRBD2. The CDR3 has 15 amino acids. Germline loops: CDR1 MDHEN, CDR2 SYDVKM. V was pared by 7 bases and J by 6 bases, with 12 bases of the junction left unmatched. The CDR3: CASTGSGGRGNIQYF. DNA for the CDR3: TGTGCCAGCACTGGATCGGGGGGTCGGGGAAACATTCAGTACTTC.

CDR3 in DNA: TGTGCCAGCCTCAGGTCCGGGGCCAACGTCCTGACTTTC. It translates to CASLRSGANVLTF. The chain is built from TRBV9 and TRBJ2-6; D gene uncertain. V dropped 7 bases and J dropped 4 bases, with 9 bases sitting between them. CDR3 length equals 13 residues. Looked up from germline, CDR1 is SGDLS and CDR2 is YYNGEE.

The chain combines TRBV7-3 with TRBJ2-1; D remains ambiguous. The CDR3 runs to 14 residues. Trimming left V 5 bases short and J 8 bases short, with 16 bases between. Germline CDR1 SGHTA, CDR2 FQGTGA. The CDR3 loop reads CASSPKPSLDEQFF. For the CDR3, the DNA is TGTGCCAGCAGCCCTAAGCCCTCTCTGGATGAGCAGTTCTTC.

The J gene is TRBJ1-1, the V gene TRBV9, with D uncertain. In germline, CDR1 is SGDLS, CDR2 YYNGEE. The CDR3 loop spans 13 amino acids. Deletions cut 0 bases from V and 6 bases from J, with 9 bases between. CDR3 nucleotide sequence: TGTGCCAGCAGCGTAGGAGTTTTCGCTGAAGCTTTCTTT. Protein: CASSVGVFAEAFF. Variable domain in full (rest from reference TRBV9 and TRBJ1-1): DSGVTQTPKHLITATGQRVTLRCSPRSGDLSVYWYQQSLDQGLQFLIQYYNGEERAKGNILERFSAQQFPDLHSELNLSSLELGDSALYFCASSVGVFAEAFFGQGTRLTVV.

J is TRBJ2-5 and V is TRBV20-1; D call uncertain. Judging by the DNA end, TRBJ2-7 fits better; the J call may be wrong. The CDR3 is 11 residues long. The V gene's germline CDR1 is DFQATT and CDR2 SNEGSKA (reference sequence). Here the CDR3 DNA reads TGCAGTGCCCAGGACCATTACGAGCAGTACTTC. Translated: CSAQDHYEQYF.

CDR3 amino acids: CASSQAQGYNSPLHF. The DNA of the CDR3 is TGTGCCAGCAGCCAAGCCCAGGGATACAATTCACCCCTCCACTTT. J is TRBJ1-6 and V is TRBV14; D is perhaps TRBD1 (5 bases). CDR1 is SGHDN and CDR2 is FVKESK in the germline V gene. Trimming took 1 base from V and 7 from J, leaving 11 bases between them. There are 15 residues in the CDR3.

The chain combines TRBV6-5 with TRBJ1-1; the D is unclear. The CDR3 is made up of 14 amino acids. Trimming removed 6 bases from V and 0 bases from J, with 11 bases in between. The germline V gene has CDR1 MNHEY and CDR2 SVGAGI. The CDR3 here is CASRPTWLNTEAFF. CDR3 DNA: TGTGCCAGCAGGCCCACATGGCTGAACACTGAAGCTTTCTTT.

The chain is built from TRBV29-1 and TRBJ2-5, with D unresolved. Trimming stripped 6 bases from V and 4 bases from J, with 12 bases between. This CDR3 is 12 amino acids long. CDR1 SQVTM and CDR2 ANQGSEA come from the germline V gene. The CDR3 loop reads CSVELRLETQYF. The DNA of the CDR3 is TGCAGCGTGGAACTACGCTTAGAGACCCAGTACTTC.

The chain carries TRBV28 and TRBJ2-7, with 11 bases matching TRBD2. This CDR3 contains 14 residues. Losses at the gene ends were 7 bases for V and 1 base for J; bases not matched to a gene: 3. Germline-derived CDR1 and CDR2 are MDHEN and SYDVKM. The CDR3 loop is CASTGTSGSYEQYF. CDR3 bases: TGTGCCAGCACCGGGACTAGCGGATCCTACGAGCAGTACTTC.

The V and J genes are TRBV5-1 and TRBJ2-7; 12 nucleotides align to TRBD1. This CDR3 region has 18 residues. Germline trimming cut 2 bases from V and 2 bases from J; bases unmatched to any gene: 11. The germline V gene encodes CDR1 SGHRS and CDR2 YFSETQ. The chain's CDR3 is CASSFQVLGTGGAYEQYF. The CDR3 DNA reads TGCGCCAGCAGCTTTCAAGTTTTGGGGACAGGGGGCGCCTACGAGCAGTACTTC.

This sequence joins TRBV5-1 and TRBJ2-7; 8 bases match TRBD1. Trimming removed 5 bases from V and 1 base from J; junction bases left unmatched: 8. CDR1 is SGHRS and CDR2 is YFSETQ in the germline V gene. This CDR3 is 15 amino acids long. CDR3 sequence (DNA): TGCGCCAGCAGGAACGGACAGGGCCTTTCCTACGAGCAGTACTTC. Encoded protein: CASRNGQGLSYEQYF.

Note on this clone: The same CDR3 can be traced to other DNA sequences in this sample. The J gene is TRBJ2-5, the V gene TRBV20-1, with D unresolved. In germline, CDR1 is DFQATT, CDR2 SNEGSKA (reference sequence). V was cut by 3 bases and J by 4 bases, with 6 bases left in between. The CDR3 consists of 11 residues. This CDR3 reads CSARRGETQYF. The CDR3, as DNA: TGCAGTGCTAGGCGCGGAGAGACCCAGTACTTC.

This clone appeared many times. CDR3 region: CASSEPLSGELFF. CDR3 coding DNA: TGCGCCAGCAGTGAACCGTTGTCCGGGGAGCTGTTTTTT. The genes are TRBV10-1 and TRBJ2-2; D call uncertain. Germline assignment: CDR1 WNHNN and CDR2 SYGVQD (reference sequence). Trimming took off 3 bases at V and 6 bases at J, with 8 bases between the two ends. This CDR3 is built from 13 residues.

The rearrangement uses TRBV5-1 and TRBJ1-1; a weak D match, TRBD1 (6 bases). This CDR3 region has 14 residues. CDR1 is SGHRS, CDR2 YFSETQ, per germline. The germline V and J ends were trimmed by 8 bases and 1 base, with 15 bases remaining between them. The CDR3 protein is CASNDGQRNTEAFF. CDR3 nucleotides: TGCGCCAGTAACGATGGACAGAGGAACACTGAAGCTTTCTTT.